This T cell receptor beta chain was identified during a study of cytomegalovirus exposure and HLA in healthy donors. Study-wide background: Later, an analysis reported that the 95 to 150 validation repertoires had used the same platform as the roughly 660 first-cohort repertoires.

The V end lost 0 bases, the J end lost 2 bases, and 9 bases lay between the germline ends. The germline gives CDR1 SGHRS, CDR2 YFSETQ. The CDR3 loop spans 14 amino acids. Broader study findings: Most TCR sequences were uncommon, yet certain public TCRs appeared in many donors. A list of 150 to 200 TCR beta chains associated with cytomegalovirus was given.

Produced via immunoSEQ multiplex PCR; TCRdb's table is partial and in-frame only. The sample gives about 160,000 clones, nearly 90% of which show up once; more than 3.5% is in the top ten. Concerning this clone: Its antigen is unknown.

The chain uses TRBV5-1 and TRBJ2-7, with D unclear. The material sequenced was PBMCs. The sequence derives from a young man in good health and CMV-seropositive. CDR3 region: CASSLAPPTYEQYF. The CDR3 region has the DNA TGCGCCAGCAGCTTGGCCCCCCCAACCTACGAGCAGTACTTC.